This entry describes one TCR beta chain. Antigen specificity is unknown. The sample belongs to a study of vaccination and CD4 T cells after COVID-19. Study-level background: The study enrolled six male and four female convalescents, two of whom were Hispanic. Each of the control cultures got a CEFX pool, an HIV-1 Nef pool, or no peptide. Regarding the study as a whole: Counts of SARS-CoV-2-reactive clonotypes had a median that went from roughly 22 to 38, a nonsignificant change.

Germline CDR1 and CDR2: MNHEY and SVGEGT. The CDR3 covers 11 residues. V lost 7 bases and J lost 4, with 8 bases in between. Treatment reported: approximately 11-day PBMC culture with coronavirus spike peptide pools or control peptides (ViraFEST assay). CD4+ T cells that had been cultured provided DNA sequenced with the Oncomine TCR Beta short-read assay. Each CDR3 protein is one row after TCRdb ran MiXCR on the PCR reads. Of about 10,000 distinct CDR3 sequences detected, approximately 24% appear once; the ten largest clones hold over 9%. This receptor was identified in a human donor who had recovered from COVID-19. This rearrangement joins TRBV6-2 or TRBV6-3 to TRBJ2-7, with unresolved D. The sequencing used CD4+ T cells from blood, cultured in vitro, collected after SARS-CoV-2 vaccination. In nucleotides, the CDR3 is TGTGCCAGCACTAACTCGTACGAGCAGTACTTC. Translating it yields CASTNSYEQYF.